Reported below is one T cell receptor beta chain. The antigen remains unidentified. Germline V gene data show CDR1 as SEHNR and CDR2 as FQNEAQ (reference sequence). This CDR3 spans 13 amino acids. V was shortened by 5 bases and J by 2 bases, with 9 bases between the two germline ends. Every patient had relapsed following autologous stem cell transplantation, and cohorts differed in brentuximab vedotin exposure. The sample comes from a study of PD-1 blockade in classical Hodgkin lymphoma. Measured with immunoSEQ multiplex PCR; TCRdb has only the in-frame clones, and not every one. The table includes 72,000 or so clones, 85% to 95% detected once. General study findings and limits: Compared with baseline, CD4+ but not CD8+ TCR diversity had risen significantly by C4D1. Relapsed/refractory patients reportedly had the lowest baseline TCR diversity, below newly diagnosed patients, who were below healthy donors.

The TCR originated in a human donor with classical Hodgkin lymphoma. This sample comprised peripheral blood mononuclear cells (PBMCs), obtained at baseline. The V and J genes are TRBV7-9 and TRBJ1-2; D ambiguous. CDR3 sequence: CASSQGRNYGYTF. CDR3 in DNA: TGTGCCAGCAGCCAAGGACGCAACTATGGCTACACCTTC.